This is a list of T cell receptor beta chains from one sample in a study of patients and donors after allogeneic stem cell transplantation. TCRdb recomputed calls from the RT-PCR reads with MiXCR, one row per CDR3 protein. The repertoire includes some 200,000 distinct CDR3 sequences, less than 45% of them detected once, and about 33% sits in the top ten. The sequencing sample was made of blood, either unsorted or a sorted T cell fraction (not recorded which). These receptors were obtained from a human donor who was either an allogeneic HSCT recipient or a stem cell or donor lymphocyte infusion donor (not recorded which). It is not recorded whose cells these are; they may come from a transplant donor. CDR3s include the opening cysteine and the closing phenylalanine or tryptophan. Each record gives: J gene, clone size, D gene, V gene, CDR3 length, CDR3 protein, CDR3 DNA. The D gene is left open where the match is weak. A row's size may be missing; if present it is once, few, many or a size class.

>TRBJ1-5|few|TRBD1|TRBV9|20
CASSDGGGVRDRGGNQPQHF
TGTGCCAGCAGCGACGGAGGTGGGGTTAGGGACAGGGGCGGCAATCAGCCCCAGCATTTT
>TRBJ2-3|.|.|TRBV7-2|14
CASSLVTTTDTQYF
TGTGCCAGCAGCTTAGTAACTACCACAGATACGCAGTATTTT
>TRBJ2-2|once|.|TRBV9|12
CASSVVEGELFF
TGTGCCAGCAGCGTAGTCGAGGGGGAGCTGTTTTTT
>TRBJ1-2|few|.|TRBV4-2|13
CASSPWARYGYTF
TGTGCCAGCAGCCCTTGGGCCCGATATGGCTACACCTTC
>TRBJ1-3|.|.|TRBV4-2|16
CASSQVGLRSGNTIYF
TGTGCCAGCAGCCAAGTAGGACTGAGATCGGGAAACACCATATATTTT
>TRBJ1-1|.|.|TRBV12-3/TRBV12-4|13
CASSLKLNTEAFF
TGTGCCAGCAGTTTAAAGCTGAACACTGAAGCTTTCTTT
>TRBJ1-1|few|TRBD1|TRBV14|14
CASSGRPDRGEAFF
TGTGCCAGCAGCGGAAGGCCGGACAGGGGTGAAGCTTTCTTT
>TRBJ1-2|few|.|TRBV18|14
CASSPPGHTNGYTF
TGTGCCAGCTCACCTCCGGGACACACTAATGGCTACACCTTC
>TRBJ2-5|.|TRBD2|TRBV28|14
CASSPGLAEETQYF
TGTGCCAGCAGTCCGGGACTAGCGGAAGAGACCCAGTACTTC
>TRBJ1-1|.|.|TRBV29-1|13
CSVEDRAGTEAFF
TGCAGCGTTGAAGACAGGGCGGGCACTGAAGCTTTCTTT
>TRBJ1-6|.|TRBD1|TRBV28|13
CASDRDRNSPLHF
TGTGCCAGCGATCGGGACAGAAATTCACCCCTCCACTTT
>TRBJ1-1|.|.|TRBV2|13
CASSDLTGRGAFF
TGTGCCAGCAGTGATCTTACAGGGAGGGGAGCTTTCTTT
>TRBJ2-1|.|TRBD2|TRBV7-9|21
CASSFKGLGLAGERSYNEQFF
TGTGCCAGCAGCTTTAAAGGGCTGGGACTAGCGGGAGAACGCTCCTACAATGAGCAGTTCTTC
>TRBJ2-1|.|.|TRBV28|14
CASSSRNSYNEQFF
TGTGCCAGCAGCTCGCGGAACTCCTACAATGAGCAGTTCTTC
>TRBJ1-5|.|.|TRBV12-3/TRBV12-4|15
CASSQGGGAGQPQHF
TGTGCCAGCAGCCAAGGTGGGGGGGCTGGCCAGCCCCAGCATTTT
>TRBJ2-5|few|TRBD1|TRBV2|15
CASSDPDRAQETQYF
TGTGCCAGCAGTGACCCAGACAGGGCTCAAGAGACCCAGTACTTC
>TRBJ2-1|once|.|TRBV2|16
CASSETPGPRDIEQFF
TGTGCCAGCAGTGAGACCCCGGGACCCCGGGACATTGAGCAGTTCTTC
>TRBJ1-2|.|.|TRBV27|13
CASSFWGDDGYTF
TGTGCCAGCAGTTTCTGGGGAGACGATGGCTACACCTTC
>TRBJ1-1|.|.|TRBV10-3|15
CAISESGLMNTEAFF
TGTGCCATCAGTGAGTCAGGGCTCATGAACACTGAAGCTTTCTTT
>TRBJ1-4|once|.|TRBV6-5|10
CAAGDEKLFF
TGTGCCGCGGGGGATGAAAAACTGTTTTTT
>TRBJ2-1|.|.|TRBV7-2|13
CASSSPLGVEQFF
TGTGCCAGCAGCTCCCCCTTAGGGGTTGAGCAGTTCTTC
>TRBJ1-2|few|TRBD1|TRBV7-9|14
CASSSPGQGNGYTF
TGTGCCAGCAGTTCCCCGGGACAGGGGAATGGCTACACCTTC
>TRBJ1-4|.|.|TRBV9|14
CASSGRDRNEKLFF
TGTGCCAGCAGCGGCCGGGACCGAAATGAAAAACTGTTTTTT
>TRBJ1-3|once|TRBD1|TRBV9|17
CASSVATDRVSGNTIYF
TGTGCCAGCAGCGTAGCTACGGACAGGGTCTCTGGAAACACCATATATTTT
>TRBJ1-1|once|.|TRBV9|13
CASRKKENTEAFF
TGTGCCAGCAGGAAAAAGGAGAACACTGAAGCTTTCTTT
>TRBJ2-5|.|.|TRBV11-2|16
CASSIDGQLIQETQYF
TGTGCCAGCAGCATTGATGGACAGTTGATCCAAGAGACCCAGTACTTC
>TRBJ1-6|few|.|TRBV7-2|12
CASSSSGTPLHF
TGTGCCAGCAGCTCTTCGGGGACACCCCTCCACTTT
>TRBJ1-4|few|.|TRBV7-8|14
CASSFGGPGEKLFF
TGTGCCAGCAGCTTTGGGGGACCTGGTGAAAAACTGTTTTTT
>TRBJ1-2|.|.|TRBV9|15
CASSVGPPTDDGYTF
TGTGCCAGCAGCGTAGGACCCCCGACGGATGACGGCTACACCTTC
>TRBJ1-2|few|.|TRBV10-3|11
CAINAGDGYTF
TGTGCCATCAACGCGGGAGATGGCTACACCTTC
>TRBJ1-3|few|TRBD1|TRBV7-2|15
CASSLDRGPGNTIYF
TGTGCCAGCAGCTTAGACAGGGGCCCTGGAAACACCATATATTTT